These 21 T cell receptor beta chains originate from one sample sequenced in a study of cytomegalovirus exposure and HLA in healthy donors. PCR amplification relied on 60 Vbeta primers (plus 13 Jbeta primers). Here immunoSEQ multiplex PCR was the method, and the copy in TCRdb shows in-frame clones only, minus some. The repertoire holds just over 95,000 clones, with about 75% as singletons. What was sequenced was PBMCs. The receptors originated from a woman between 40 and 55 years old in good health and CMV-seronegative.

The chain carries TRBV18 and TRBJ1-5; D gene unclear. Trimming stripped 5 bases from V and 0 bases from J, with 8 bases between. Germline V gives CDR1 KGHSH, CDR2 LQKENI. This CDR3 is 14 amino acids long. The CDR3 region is CASSSDISNQPQHF. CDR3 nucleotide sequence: TGTGCCAGCTCATCCGACATTAGCAATCAGCCCCAGCATTTT.

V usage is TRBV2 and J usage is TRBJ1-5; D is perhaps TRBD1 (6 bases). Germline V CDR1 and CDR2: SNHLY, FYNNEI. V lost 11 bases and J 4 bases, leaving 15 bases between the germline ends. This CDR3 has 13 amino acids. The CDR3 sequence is CAGDRGGNQPQHF. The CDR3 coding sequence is TGTGCCGGGGATAGGGGGGGAAATCAGCCCCAGCATTTT.

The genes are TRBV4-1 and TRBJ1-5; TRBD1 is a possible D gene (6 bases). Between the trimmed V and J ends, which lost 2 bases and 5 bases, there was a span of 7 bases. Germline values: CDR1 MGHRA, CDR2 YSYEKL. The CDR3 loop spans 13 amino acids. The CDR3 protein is CASSQYRDQPQHF. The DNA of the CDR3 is TGCGCCAGCAGCCAATACAGGGATCAGCCCCAGCATTTT.

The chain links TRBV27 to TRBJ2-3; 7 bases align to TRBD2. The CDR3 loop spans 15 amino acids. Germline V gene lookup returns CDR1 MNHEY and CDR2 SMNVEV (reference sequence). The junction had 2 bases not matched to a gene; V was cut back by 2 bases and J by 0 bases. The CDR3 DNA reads TGTGCCAGCAGTTTAAGCGGGGACAGCACAGATACGCAGTATTTT. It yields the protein CASSLSGDSTDTQYF.

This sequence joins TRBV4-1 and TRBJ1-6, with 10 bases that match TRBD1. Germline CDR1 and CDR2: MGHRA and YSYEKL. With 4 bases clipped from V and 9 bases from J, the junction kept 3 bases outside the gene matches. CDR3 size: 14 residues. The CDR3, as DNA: TGCGCCAGCAGCCCCGGACAGGGGGTTTCACCCCTCCACTTT. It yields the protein CASSPGQGVSPLHF.

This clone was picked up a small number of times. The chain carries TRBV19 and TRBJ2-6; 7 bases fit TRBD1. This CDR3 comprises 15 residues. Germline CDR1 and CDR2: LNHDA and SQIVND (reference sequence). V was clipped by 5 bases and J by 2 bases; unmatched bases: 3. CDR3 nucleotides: TGTGCCAGTAGTCTCGGGACAGCTGGGGCCAACGTCCTGACTTTC. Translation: CASSLGTAGANVLTF.

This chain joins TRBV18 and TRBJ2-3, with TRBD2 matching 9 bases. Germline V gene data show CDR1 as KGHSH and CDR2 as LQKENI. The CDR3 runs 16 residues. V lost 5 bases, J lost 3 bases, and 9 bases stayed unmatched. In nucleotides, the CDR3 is TGTGCCAGCTCATCACGACAGCGGGGGGAGACAGATACGCAGTATTTT. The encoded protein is CASSSRQRGETDTQYF.

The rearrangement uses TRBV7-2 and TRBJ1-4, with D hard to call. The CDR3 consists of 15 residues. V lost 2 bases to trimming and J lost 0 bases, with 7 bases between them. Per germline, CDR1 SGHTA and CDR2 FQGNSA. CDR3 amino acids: CASSLSRATNEKLFF. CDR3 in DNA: TGTGCCAGCAGCTTAAGCCGTGCAACTAATGAAAAACTGTTTTTT.

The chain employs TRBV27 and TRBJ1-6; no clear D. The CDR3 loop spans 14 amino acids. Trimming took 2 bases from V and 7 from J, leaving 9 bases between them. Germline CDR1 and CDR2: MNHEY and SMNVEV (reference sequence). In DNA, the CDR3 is TGTGCCAGCAGTTTAGAGCGGATAAATTCACCCCTCCACTTT. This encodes CASSLERINSPLHF.

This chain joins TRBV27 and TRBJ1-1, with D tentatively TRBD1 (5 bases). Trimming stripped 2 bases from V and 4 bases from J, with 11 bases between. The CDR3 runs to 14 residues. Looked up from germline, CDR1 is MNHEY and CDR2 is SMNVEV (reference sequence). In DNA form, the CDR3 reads TGTGCCAGCAGTTTAATGGGGCTGGGCACTGAAGCTTTCTTT. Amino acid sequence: CASSLMGLGTEAFF.

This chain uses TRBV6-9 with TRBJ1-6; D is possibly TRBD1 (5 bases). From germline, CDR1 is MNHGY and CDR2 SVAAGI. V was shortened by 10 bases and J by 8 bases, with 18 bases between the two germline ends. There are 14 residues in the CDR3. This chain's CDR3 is CATWGGKGDSPLHF. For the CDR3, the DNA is TGTGCCACCTGGGGGGGGAAGGGAGATTCACCCCTCCACTTT.

The CDR3 DNA reads TGCAGCGTTTATTGGGGCTCTGAAGCTTTCTTT. Translated, it gives CSVYWGSEAFF. This chain uses TRBV29-1 with TRBJ1-1, with a weak D call TRBD1 (5 bases). Germline V gene data show CDR1 as SQVTM and CDR2 as ANQGSEA. The ends were cut back, 5 bases at V and 6 bases at J, with 10 bases in the middle. CDR3 length: 11 amino acids.

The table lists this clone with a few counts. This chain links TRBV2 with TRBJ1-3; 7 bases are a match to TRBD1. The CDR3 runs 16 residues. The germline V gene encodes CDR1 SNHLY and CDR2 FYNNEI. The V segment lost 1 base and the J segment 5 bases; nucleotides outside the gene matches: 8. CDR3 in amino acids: CASSEGQTGVRNTIYF. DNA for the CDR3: TGTGCCAGCAGTGAAGGACAAACAGGGGTTAGAAACACCATATATTTT.

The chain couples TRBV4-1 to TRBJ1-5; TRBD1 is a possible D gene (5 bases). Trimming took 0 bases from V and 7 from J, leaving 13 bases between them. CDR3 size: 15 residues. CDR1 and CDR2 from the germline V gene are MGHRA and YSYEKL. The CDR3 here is CASSQDYYQGQPQHF. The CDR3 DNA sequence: TGCGCCAGCAGCCAAGATTATTACCAGGGCCAGCCCCAGCATTTT.

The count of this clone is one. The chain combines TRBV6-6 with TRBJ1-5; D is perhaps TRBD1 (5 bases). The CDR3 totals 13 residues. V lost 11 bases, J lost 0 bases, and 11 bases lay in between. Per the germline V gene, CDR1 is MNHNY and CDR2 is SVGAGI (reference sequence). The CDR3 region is CAEGVYSNQPQHF. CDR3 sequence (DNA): TGTGCCGAAGGGGTTTATAGCAATCAGCCCCAGCATTTT.

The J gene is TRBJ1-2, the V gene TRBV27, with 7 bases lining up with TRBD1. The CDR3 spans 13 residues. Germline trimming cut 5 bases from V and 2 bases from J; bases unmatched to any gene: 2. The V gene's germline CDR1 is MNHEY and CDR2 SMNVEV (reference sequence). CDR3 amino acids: CASSVQGNYGYTF. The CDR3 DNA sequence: TGTGCCAGCAGTGTACAGGGGAACTATGGCTACACCTTC.

DNA of the CDR3: TGCGCCAGCAGCTTCTCTGGACAGGGGCCAGAGACCCAGTACTTC. It codes for CASSFSGQGPETQYF. This chain connects TRBV5-1 to TRBJ2-5, with 9 positions matching TRBD1. V gave up 2 bases and J gave up 4 bases; unmatched junction bases: 6. Germline V gene lookup returns CDR1 SGHRS and CDR2 YFSETQ. The CDR3 runs to 15 residues.

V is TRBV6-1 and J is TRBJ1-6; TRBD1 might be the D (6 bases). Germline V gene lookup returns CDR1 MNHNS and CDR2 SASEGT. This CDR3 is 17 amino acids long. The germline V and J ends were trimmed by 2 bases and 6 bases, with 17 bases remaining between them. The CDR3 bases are TGTGCCAGCAGTGAAATTGGAAGGGGGGGTTCTAATTCACCCCTCCACTTT. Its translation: CASSEIGRGGSNSPLHF.

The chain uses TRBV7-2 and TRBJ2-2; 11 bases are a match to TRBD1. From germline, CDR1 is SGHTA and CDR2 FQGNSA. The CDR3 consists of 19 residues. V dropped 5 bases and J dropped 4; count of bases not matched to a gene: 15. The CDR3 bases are TGTGCCAGCAGCAGAGCGGACAGGGGGCGCGTTGGTCTCACCGGGGAGCTGTTTTTT. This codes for CASSRADRGRVGLTGELFF.

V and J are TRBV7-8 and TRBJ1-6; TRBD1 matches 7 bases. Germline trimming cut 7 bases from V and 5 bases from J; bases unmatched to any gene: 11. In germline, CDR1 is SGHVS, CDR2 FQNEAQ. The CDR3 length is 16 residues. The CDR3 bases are TGTGCCAGCACCCACACCGGGACAGAAAATAATTCACCCCTCCACTTT. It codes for CASTHTGTENNSPLHF.

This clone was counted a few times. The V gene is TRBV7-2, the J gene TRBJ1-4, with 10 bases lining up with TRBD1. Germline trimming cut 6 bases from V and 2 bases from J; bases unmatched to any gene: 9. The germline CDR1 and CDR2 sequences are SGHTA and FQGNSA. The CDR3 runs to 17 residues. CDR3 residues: CASSEWGQGHTNEKLFF. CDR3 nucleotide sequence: TGTGCCAGCAGTGAATGGGGACAGGGGCACACTAATGAAAAACTGTTTTTT.